This TCR beta chain was sequenced during a study of blood T cell repertoires in COVID-19. This clone has a single count. The germline V gene has CDR1 SGDLS and CDR2 YYNGEE. The CDR3 length is 13 residues. Deletions cut 4 bases from V and 7 bases from J, with 14 bases between. Using immunoSEQ multiplex PCR, the repertoire was profiled, and TCRdb retains in-frame clones only, with some absent. Counted here are 100,000 to 150,000 clones, 79% occurring once; the ten biggest clones make up 37%. The specimen was peripheral blood. This sequence joins TRBV9 and TRBJ1-2; D is possibly TRBD1 (5 bases). The sequence was obtained from a man aged 40-50 years with active or convalescent COVID-19. The CDR3 reads CASSSLGLGGYTF. CDR3 coding DNA: TGTGCCAGCAGCTCCCTGGGGCTTGGTGGCTACACCTTC.